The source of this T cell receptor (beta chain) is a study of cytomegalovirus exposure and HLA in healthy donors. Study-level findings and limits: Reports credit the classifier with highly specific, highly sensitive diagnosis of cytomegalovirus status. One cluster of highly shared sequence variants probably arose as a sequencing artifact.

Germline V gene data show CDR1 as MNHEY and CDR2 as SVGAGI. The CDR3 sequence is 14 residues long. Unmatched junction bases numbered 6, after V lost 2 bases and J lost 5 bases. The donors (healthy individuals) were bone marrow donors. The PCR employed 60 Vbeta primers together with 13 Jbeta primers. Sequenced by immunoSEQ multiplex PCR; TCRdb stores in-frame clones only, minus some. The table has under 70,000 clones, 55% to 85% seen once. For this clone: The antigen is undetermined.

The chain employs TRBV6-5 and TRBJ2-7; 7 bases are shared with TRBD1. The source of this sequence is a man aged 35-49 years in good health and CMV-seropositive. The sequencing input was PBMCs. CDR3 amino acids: CASSYRGRSNEQYF. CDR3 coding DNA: TGTGCCAGCAGTTACAGGGGGCGCAGCAACGAGCAGTACTTC.